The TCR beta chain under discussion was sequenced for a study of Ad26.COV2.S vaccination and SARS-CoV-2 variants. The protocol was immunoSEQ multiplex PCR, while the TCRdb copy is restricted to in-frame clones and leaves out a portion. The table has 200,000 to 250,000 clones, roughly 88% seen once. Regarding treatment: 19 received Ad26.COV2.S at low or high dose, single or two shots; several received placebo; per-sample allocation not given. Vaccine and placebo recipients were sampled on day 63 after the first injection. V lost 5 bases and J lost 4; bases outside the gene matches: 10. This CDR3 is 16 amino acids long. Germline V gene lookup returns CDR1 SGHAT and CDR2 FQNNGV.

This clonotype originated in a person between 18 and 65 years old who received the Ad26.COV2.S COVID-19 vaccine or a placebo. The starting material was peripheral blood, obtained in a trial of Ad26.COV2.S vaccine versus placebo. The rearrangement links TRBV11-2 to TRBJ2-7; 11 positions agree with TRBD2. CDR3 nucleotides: TGTGCCAGCAGCCCACCGGTGGCTAGCGGGAGGTACGAGCAGTACTTC. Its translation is CASSPPVASGRYEQYF.